The sequence of this T cell receptor (beta chain) was determined in a study of CD8 T cells in ankylosing spondylitis. General study points: Among TCR beta sequences, a motif of several highly homologous variants appeared characteristic of ankylosing spondylitis blood.

TCRdb called the 5' RACE reads again in MiXCR, with one record for every CDR3 protein. The sample records roughly 700,000 distinct CDR3 sequences, roughly 19% being singletons. The germline V and J ends were trimmed by 5 bases and 8 bases, with 19 bases remaining between them. The CDR3 has 15 amino acids. The germline CDR1 and CDR2 sequences are SEHNR and FQNEAQ (reference sequence). As regards this clonotype: Antigen unknown.

Material for sequencing was blood, either unsorted or a sorted T cell fraction (not recorded which). This TCR derives from a male donor with ankylosing spondylitis. The V gene is TRBV7-9, the J gene TRBJ2-1; maybe TRBD1 (6 bases). The CDR3 bases are TGTGCCAGCAGCGACCCACAGGGCGCTGGGGATGAGCAGTTCTTC. It is translated as CASSDPQGAGDEQFF.